Sequencing of this T cell receptor (beta chain) was carried out in a study of T-cell reconstitution after alpha-beta-depleted transplantation in children. Preparation of the TCRbeta library involved a method that used unique molecular identifiers. TCRdb reprocessed the PCR reads with MiXCR, giving one entry per CDR3 protein. Among about 610,000 distinct CDR3 sequences listed, about 10% were seen once. This clonotype appeared a few times. There are 14 residues in the CDR3. Germline V gene lookup returns CDR1 DFQATT and CDR2 SNEGSKA (reference sequence). V dropped 6 bases and J dropped 0; count of bases not matched to a gene: 4.

This clonotype was obtained from a human donor who donated a stem cell graft to a child with acute myeloid leukemia. This specimen consisted of PBMCs from the stem cell graft donor, obtained from the stem cell graft. The chain recombines TRBV20-1 with TRBJ2-3; 9 bases map to TRBD2. CDR3 loop: CSARLAVSTDTQYF. DNA of the CDR3: TGCAGTGCGAGACTAGCGGTTAGCACAGATACGCAGTATTTT.